This T cell receptor (beta chain) emerged from a study of shared clonotypes between healthy human individuals (TCRdb year 2020). Background on the whole study: The cohort comprised a couple of women and three men aged 18 to 49 years. Libraries were prepared and TCR repertoires were sequenced by different laboratories using diverse techniques, in order to increase sequencing depth and limit assay-specific biases. Between about 0.85 and 9.5 billion PBMCs per donor were obtained by leukapheresis. To estimate repertoire size and how much clonotypes are shared between individuals, the study performed deep sequencing of blood TCR repertoires from about five healthy adults. For each donor, three plates each were used for CD4 naive and CD4 memory, two plates were used for CD8 naive, and one plate was used for CD8 memory. General conclusions and limits of the study: Incomplete sequencing was indicated by rarefaction of sorted-subset datasets, despite the large sequencing depth. Pairwise subsampling led to the expectation that sequencing depth would affect the degree of clonotype sharing among donors. Sharing across a few donors was observed for about 5% of naive CD4, under 4% of naive CD8, around 2.5% of memory CD4, and roughly 0.4% of memory CD8 clonotypes. Compared with non-shared clonotypes, clonotypes shared by all four sorted-subset donors had higher generation probabilities. Larger estimated clonotype richness was generally found for naive subsets than for memory subsets. Only blood was sampled, and tissue TCR repertoires likely differ from those in blood. The small number of donors limited the genetic and exposure-history diversity represented.

V trim: 6 bases; J trim: 7 bases; unmatched bases: 7. The CDR3 measures 15 amino acids from cysteine to phenylalanine. Only the CDR3 region is kept as DNA, spanning 45 bases read in frame from base 1. Sequences MGHDK (CDR1) and SYGVNS (CDR2) are obtained from the germline V gene. Using the deep immunoSEQ assay, multiplex PCR amplified TCR CDR3 regions from genomic DNA. Extracted genomic DNA from each cell subset was spread evenly across all wells of several immunoSEQ 96-well plates, with each plate serving as a replicate. For sorted subsets, roughly 200 ng of genomic DNA, equivalent to 25,000 to 35,000 T cell genomes, went into each replicate PCR. Purified libraries were quantified with a Qubit 3.0 fluorometer, sized on a Bioanalyzer 2100, and re-quantified with the KAPA Library Quantification kit. Every immunoSEQ 96-well plate was sequenced on a dedicated single-read 150-cycle Illumina NextSeq 550 flow cell. As for the authors' bioinformatics: Because the immunoSEQ output included only junctional sequences and no quality scores, the filtering could not be the same as the filtering used for full-length reads. Sequences were annotated with PyIR, a Python wrapper for IgBLAST v1.9, and V/J genes and CDR3 were assigned using IMGT germline references. Reads were removed for weak V/J assignments (E-value above 1e-6), missing CDR3, stop codons, out-of-frame junctions, or ambiguous translated residues. V3J clonotypes were defined as sequences sharing the same inferred V gene, J gene, and CDR3 amino acid sequence. The percentage overlap between two repertoires was calculated by dividing the number of shared unique clonotypes by the size of the smaller repertoire. RTK rarefaction, the Chao1 estimator, and Recon v2.1 estimates of unobserved clonotypes were used to assess repertoire richness. For all TCRbeta clonotypes obtained by the gDNA method from several donors, generation probabilities were computed with OLGA. TCRdb took this table from immuneACCESS and kept in-frame rearrangements with V and J called. Such tables lack part of the clones; where checked against another copy, unresolved V genes explain under half of the gap, and the rest is unexplained. V, J and clone size were drawn from that table, and D and trimming were deduced from the DNA. The sample records some 300,000 clones, more than 60% of which are singletons. The ten largest make up under 11% of the sample.

In regard to this clone: The specificity of this receptor is unknown. No much larger clone is present one base from it, and per-base qualities are unavailable. Other nucleotide sequences in the sample specify the same CDR3.

Healthy HIV-negative adults with no recently reported acute infections or vaccinations were included as donors. Every donor was a Caucasian adult living in Nashville, Tennessee, USA. Magnetic negative selection was used to enrich CD4+ T cells, after which naive cells were positively selected on CD45RA and the negative fraction became the memory subset. Blood was obtained by leukapheresis, after which PBMCs were separated by Ficoll-Histopaque density gradient centrifugation and cryopreserved in liquid nitrogen vapor phase. Analytical flow cytometry was used to check the purity and quantity of every magnetically sorted T cell population. Each sorted fraction had its genomic DNA isolated and then quantified by UV absorbance on a Nanodrop 2000c.

Source material: memory CD4+ T cells sorted from blood. This specimen's cell subset or site label, per the study, means: CD45RA-negative fraction. The chain uses TRBV25-1 and TRBJ2-1; TRBD2 matches 12 bases in the middle. This sequence originates from a man aged 25 to 40 in good health. DNA sequence: TGTGCCAGCAGGGCTAGCGGGAGGGCTGATAATGAGCAGTTCTTC. It translates as CASRASGRADNEQFF.